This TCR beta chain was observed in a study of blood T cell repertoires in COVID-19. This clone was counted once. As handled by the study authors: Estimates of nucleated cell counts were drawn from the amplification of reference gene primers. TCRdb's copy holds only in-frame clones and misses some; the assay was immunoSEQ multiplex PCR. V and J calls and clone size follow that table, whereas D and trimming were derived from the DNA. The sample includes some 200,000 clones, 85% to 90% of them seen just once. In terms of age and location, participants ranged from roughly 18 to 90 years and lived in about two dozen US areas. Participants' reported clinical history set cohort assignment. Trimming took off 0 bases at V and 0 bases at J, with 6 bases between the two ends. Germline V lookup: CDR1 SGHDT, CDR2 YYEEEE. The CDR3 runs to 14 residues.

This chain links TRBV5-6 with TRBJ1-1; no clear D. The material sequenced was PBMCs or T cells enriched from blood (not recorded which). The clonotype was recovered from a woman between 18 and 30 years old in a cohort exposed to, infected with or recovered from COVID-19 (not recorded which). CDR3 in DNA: TGTGCCAGCAGCTTGGGGCGGTTGAACACTGAAGCTTTCTTT. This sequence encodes CASSLGRLNTEAFF.